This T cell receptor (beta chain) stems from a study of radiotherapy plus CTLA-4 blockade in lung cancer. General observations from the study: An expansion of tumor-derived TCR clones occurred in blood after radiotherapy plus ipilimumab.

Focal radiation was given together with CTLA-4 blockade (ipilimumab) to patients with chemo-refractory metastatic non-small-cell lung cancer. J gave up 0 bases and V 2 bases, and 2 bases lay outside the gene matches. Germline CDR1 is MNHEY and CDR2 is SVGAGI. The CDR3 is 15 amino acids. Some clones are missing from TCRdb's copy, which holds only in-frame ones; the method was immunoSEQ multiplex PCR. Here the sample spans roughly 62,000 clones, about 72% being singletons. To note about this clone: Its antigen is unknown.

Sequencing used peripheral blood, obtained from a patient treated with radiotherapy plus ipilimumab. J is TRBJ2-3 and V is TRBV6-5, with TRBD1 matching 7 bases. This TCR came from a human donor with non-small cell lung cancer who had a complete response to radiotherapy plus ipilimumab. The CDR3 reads CASSYDRASTDTQYF. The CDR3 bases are TGTGCCAGCAGTTACGACAGGGCTAGCACAGATACGCAGTATTTT.